The next 22 T cell receptor beta chains were all read from a single sample in a study of control samples from healthy donors and cancer patients (dated by TCRdb to between 2020 and 2021). The library was prepared using the immunoSEQ multiplex PCR assay. The table was pulled from immuneACCESS by TCRdb, which kept in-frame rearrangements only. Such tables lose some clones; where checked, under half of the loss comes from unresolved V genes, and the rest has no known cause. Across this sample there are 140,000 to 150,000 clones, with more than 85% seen only once. About 3% of the sample is held by the ten biggest clonotypes. Material: blood. Every receptor here comes from a man in his thirties or forties in good health.

This clone was detected only once. The chain recombines TRBV6-5 with TRBJ1-1; D gene uncertain. Germline CDR1 and CDR2: MNHEY and SVGAGI. V gave up 5 bases and J gave up 9 bases, with 19 bases separating them. The CDR3 is 14 residues long. CDR3 residues: CASSNGLRTDQAFF. In DNA form, the CDR3 reads TGTGCCAGCAGTAACGGTCTCAGGACCGACCAAGCTTTCTTT.

The chain's CDR3 is CASSAGGPDTGELFF. As DNA, the CDR3 is TGTGCCAGCAGCGCGGGGGGGCCTGACACCGGGGAGCTGTTTTTT. This rearrangement joins TRBV6-5 to TRBJ2-2, with 9 nucleotides matching TRBD2. The germline V gene has CDR1 MNHEY and CDR2 SVGAGI. Trimming took 6 bases from V and 3 from J; bases not matched to a gene: 5. This CDR3 spans 15 amino acids.

The rearrangement uses TRBV7-2 and TRBJ2-7; D unresolved. The CDR3 has 12 amino acids. The germline V and J ends were trimmed by 5 bases and 0 bases, with 5 bases remaining between them. Germline V gene data show CDR1 as SGHTA and CDR2 as FQGNSA. Written as DNA, the CDR3 is TGTGCCAGCAGCCCCAGCTCCTACGAGCAGTACTTC. Amino acid sequence: CASSPSSYEQYF.

The rearrangement links TRBV28 to TRBJ2-3; 7 bases fit TRBD1. The germline V gene encodes CDR1 MDHEN and CDR2 SYDVKM. Germline trimming cut 8 bases from V and 2 bases from J; bases unmatched to any gene: 10. This CDR3 is 15 amino acids long. CDR3 sequence reads: CASRWGQRITDTQYF. CDR3 sequence (DNA): TGTGCCAGCCGATGGGGACAGCGCATCACAGATACGCAGTATTTT.

Only a few counts were recorded for this clone. For the CDR3, the DNA is TGTGCCAGCAGTGAAACCGGGGGGGAGCTGTTTTTT. It translates to CASSETGGELFF. The chain employs TRBV25-1 and TRBJ2-2; no clear D. The CDR3 length is 12 residues. Germline V lookup: CDR1 MGHDK, CDR2 SYGVNS. Deletions cut 2 bases from V and 8 bases from J, with 6 bases between.

This rearrangement joins TRBV2 to TRBJ2-7, with 10 bases lining up with TRBD1. Germline V gene data show CDR1 as SNHLY and CDR2 as FYNNEI. Losses at the gene ends were 0 bases for V and 6 bases for J; bases not matched to a gene: 8. This CDR3 is built from 16 residues. The CDR3 DNA reads TGTGCCAGCAGTGAAGCAGTCCGAGACAGGGGGCTCGAGCAGTACTTC. It translates to CASSEAVRDRGLEQYF.

This clone showed up just a few times. The chain is built from TRBV5-4 and TRBJ2-7; D is unclear. Looked up from germline, CDR1 is SGHNT and CDR2 is YYREEE (reference sequence). This CDR3 is built from 13 residues. Trimming stripped 5 bases from V and 6 bases from J, with 15 bases between. The CDR3 DNA reads as TGTGCCAGCAGGGGTGGGCCCCGCCTCGAGCAGTACTTC. This encodes CASRGGPRLEQYF.

The rearrangement uses TRBV6-1 and TRBJ1-1; D unresolved. There are 14 residues in the CDR3. Germline lookup yields CDR1 MNHNS and CDR2 SASEGT. V was cut by 1 base and J by 6 bases, with 12 bases left in between. DNA of the CDR3: TGTGCCAGCAGTGAAGTCTATCGAATGGCTGAAGCTTTCTTT. The encoded protein is CASSEVYRMAEAFF.

V and J are TRBV7-6 and TRBJ1-1; D is possibly TRBD1 (5 bases). CDR1 and CDR2 from the germline V gene are SGHVS and FNYEAQ. The CDR3 covers 13 residues. Deletions cut 5 bases from V and 2 bases from J, with 9 bases between. This CDR3 is CASSPGGNTEAFF. The CDR3 DNA reads TGTGCCAGCAGCCCCGGGGGAAACACTGAAGCTTTCTTT.

The chain is built from TRBV5-8 and TRBJ1-5; maybe TRBD1 (5 bases). The CDR3 length is 18 residues. V was trimmed by 1 base and J by 0 bases, leaving 17 bases between them. Germline loops: CDR1 SGHTS, CDR2 YDEGEE. The CDR3 DNA reads TGTGCCAGCAGCTTGTACTGGGGGAGGGAATCTAGCAATCAGCCCCAGCATTTT. It encodes CASSLYWGRESSNQPQHF. Drawing the rest from reference TRBV5-8 and TRBJ1-5, the complete variable domain is EAGVTQSPTHLIKTRGQQATLRCSPISGHTSVYWYQQALGLGLQFLLWYDEGEERNRGNFPPRFSGRQFPNYSSELNVNALELEDSALYLCASSLYWGRESSNQPQHFGDGTRLSIL.

This chain links TRBV28 with TRBJ2-2; perhaps TRBD2 as D (5 bases). Germline lookup yields CDR1 MDHEN and CDR2 SYDVKM. V was pared by 5 bases and J by 1 base, with 11 bases between. The CDR3 runs to 15 residues. The CDR3 bases are TGTGCCAGCAGTCCCCTAGCCCTGAACACCGGGGAGCTGTTTTTT. Translated: CASSPLALNTGELFF. Full variable domain (outside the CDR3, taken from reference TRBV28 and TRBJ2-2): DVKVTQSSRYLVKRTGEKVFLECVQDMDHENMFWYRQDPGLGLRLIYFSYDVKMKEKGDIPEGYSVSREKKERFSLILESASTNQTSMYLCASSPLALNTGELFFGEGSRLTVL.

CDR3 in amino acids: CASSLAGYSNQPQHF. The CDR3 DNA reads as TGTGCCAGCAGTTTGGCAGGGTATAGCAATCAGCCCCAGCATTTT. This chain connects TRBV28 to TRBJ1-5; possible D gene TRBD1, 5 bases. V gave up 3 bases and J gave up 0 bases, with 9 bases separating them. Germline V gene sequence: CDR1 MDHEN, CDR2 SYDVKM. This CDR3 has 15 amino acids.

V gene TRBV3-1 (or the pseudogene TRBV3-2) combines with J gene TRBJ2-3; no reliable D call. Germline V gene data show CDR1 as LGHDT and CDR2 as YNNKEL (reference sequence). The CDR3 spans 13 residues. V was trimmed by 4 bases and J by 3 bases, leaving 8 bases between them. CDR3 loop: CASSPTVTDTQYF. The CDR3 DNA reads TGTGCCAGCAGCCCCACAGTGACAGATACGCAGTATTTT.

The rearrangement uses TRBV14 and TRBJ2-3, with unresolved D. Germline V CDR1 and CDR2: SGHDN, FVKESK. Trimming removed 0 bases at V and 4 bases at J, with 11 bases between. This CDR3 spans 15 amino acids. The DNA for the CDR3 is TGTGCCAGCAGCCAAGATGTAGGGTGGGCAGATACGCAGTATTTT. Translating gives CASSQDVGWADTQYF.

The CDR3 sequence is CASSLMWGEGDTQYF. The CDR3 coding sequence is TGCGCCAGCAGCTTGATGTGGGGGGAAGGAGATACGCAGTATTTT. The chain employs TRBV5-1 and TRBJ2-3, with D perhaps matching TRBD2 (6 bases). Germline CDR1 is SGHRS and CDR2 is YFSETQ. CDR3 length equals 15 residues. Deletions cut 1 base from V and 5 bases from J, with 14 bases between.

The count of this clone is one. The chain uses TRBV11-2 and TRBJ1-1; no reliable D call. The germline V gene has CDR1 SGHAT and CDR2 FQNNGV. The CDR3 has 14 residues. Trimming left V 4 bases short and J 3 bases short, with 12 bases between. In DNA form, the CDR3 reads TGTGCCAGCAGCTCCGCCCTGGAGGACACTGAAGCTTTCTTT. Translating gives CASSSALEDTEAFF.

CDR3 sequence (DNA): TGTGCCAGCAATGGACTAGCGGGGGGGACGGAGGACATTCAGTACTTC. It encodes CASNGLAGGTEDIQYF. The chain recombines TRBV25-1 with TRBJ2-4, with TRBD2 matching 15 bases. This CDR3 is 16 amino acids long. V shed 7 bases and J 8 bases; nucleotides not matched to a gene: 9. Germline V gives CDR1 MGHDK, CDR2 SYGVNS.

The chain couples TRBV5-1 to TRBJ2-1; 9 bases line up with TRBD1. With 5 bases clipped from V and 5 bases from J, the junction kept 5 bases outside the gene matches. The CDR3 has 14 amino acids. Germline loops: CDR1 SGHRS, CDR2 YFSETQ. The CDR3 DNA reads TGCGCCAGCAGGCGGACAGGGGATGACAATGAGCAGTTCTTC. Protein product: CASRRTGDDNEQFF.

The chain uses TRBV6-5 and TRBJ1-1; the match to TRBD1 covers 7 bases. V trimming: 4 bases; J trimming: 2 bases; junction bases outside the gene matches: 1. CDR1 and CDR2 (germline): MNHEY, SVGAGI. The CDR3 has 13 residues. The DNA of the CDR3 is TGTGCCAGCAGTTCAGGGGGAAACACTGAAGCTTTCTTT. It is translated as CASSSGGNTEAFF.

The V gene is TRBV30, the J gene TRBJ2-3; D is perhaps TRBD1 or TRBD2 (6 bases each). V was pared by 2 bases and J by 0 bases, with 12 bases between. Germline CDR1 is GTSNPN and CDR2 is SVGIG (reference sequence). This CDR3 is built from 15 residues. The CDR3 bases are TGTGCCTGGAGTTTACAGGGACTGAGCACAGATACGCAGTATTTT. Its translation: CAWSLQGLSTDTQYF. Using reference TRBV30 and TRBJ2-3 for the parts outside the CDR3, the full variable domain is SQTIHQWPATLVQPVGSPLSLECTVEGTSNPNLYWYRQAAGRGLQLLFYSVGIGQISSEVPQNLSASRPQDRQFILSSKKLLLSDSGFYLCAWSLQGLSTDTQYFGPGTRLTVL.

In DNA form, the CDR3 reads TGTGCCAGCAGCCGGGACAGGGGACGCAATCAGCCCCAGCATTTT. As protein: CASSRDRGRNQPQHF. The V gene is TRBV3-1 (or the pseudogene TRBV3-2), the J gene TRBJ1-5; 10 bases fit TRBD1. Germline CDR1 is LGHDT and CDR2 is YNNKEL (reference sequence). The junction had 2 bases not matched to a gene; V was cut back by 4 bases and J by 2 bases. This CDR3 region has 15 residues.

J is TRBJ1-2 and V is TRBV7-9; 8 positions match TRBD1. CDR1 and CDR2 (germline): SEHNR, FQNEAQ (reference sequence). V lost 3 bases, J lost 4 bases, and 10 bases stayed unmatched. This CDR3 has 16 residues. The CDR3 DNA is TGTGCCAGCAGCTTTTCCCCAGGGGGCGGGGGCTATGGCTACACCTTC. It yields the protein CASSFSPGGGGYGYTF.